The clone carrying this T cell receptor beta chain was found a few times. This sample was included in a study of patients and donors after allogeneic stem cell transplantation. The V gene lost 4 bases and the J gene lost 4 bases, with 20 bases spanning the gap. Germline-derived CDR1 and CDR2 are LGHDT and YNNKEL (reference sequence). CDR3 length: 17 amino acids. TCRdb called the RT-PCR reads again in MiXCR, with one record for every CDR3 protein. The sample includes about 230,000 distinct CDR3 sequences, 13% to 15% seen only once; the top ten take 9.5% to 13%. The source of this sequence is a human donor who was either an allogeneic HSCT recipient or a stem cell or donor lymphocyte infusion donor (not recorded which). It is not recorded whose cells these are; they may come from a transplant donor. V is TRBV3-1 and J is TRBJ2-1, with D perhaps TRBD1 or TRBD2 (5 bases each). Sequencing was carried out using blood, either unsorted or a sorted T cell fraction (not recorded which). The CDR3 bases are TGTGCCAGCAGCCGAGGGAGCGCGGCAGGGAGATACAATGAGCAGTTCTTC. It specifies CASSRGSAAGRYNEQFF.